These T cell receptor beta chains were read from a single sample in a study of shared clonotypes between healthy human individuals. This table comes from immunoSEQ multiplex PCR, and its TCRdb copy is limited to in-frame clones, with some not included. The sample lists hundreds of thousands of clones, over 90% occurring once. The sample was naive CD8+ T cells sorted from blood. These receptors all stem from a man aged 25 to 40 in good health. Each CDR3 is given with its conserved first and last residue. Each record gives: D gene, clone size, J gene, V gene, CDR3 DNA, CDR3 protein. A D gene is named only where the DNA matches it firmly. Expanded clones are given a class, and other clones once, few, many or no size at all.

d_gene: -; abundance: -; j_gene: TRBJ2-2; v_gene: TRBV9; CDR3nt: TGTGCCAGCGCGTATGGGGTCGGGGAGCTGTTTTTT; CDR3aa: CASAYGVGELFF
d_gene: TRBD2; abundance: -; j_gene: TRBJ2-1; v_gene: TRBV10-3; CDR3nt: TGTGCCATTTCGACTAGCGGCTACTACAATGAGCAGTTCTTC; CDR3aa: CAISTSGYYNEQFF
d_gene: -; abundance: few; j_gene: TRBJ1-2; v_gene: TRBV9; CDR3nt: TGTGCCAGCAGCGGGCCTGGCTACACCTTC; CDR3aa: CASSGPGYTF
d_gene: -; abundance: -; j_gene: TRBJ2-1; v_gene: TRBV25-1; CDR3nt: TGTGCCAGCAGTGAACTCGGCTGGAGCAATGAGCAGTTCTTC; CDR3aa: CASSELGWSNEQFF
d_gene: -; abundance: -; j_gene: TRBJ2-3; v_gene: TRBV9; CDR3nt: TGTGCCAGCAGCGTAGTGTGGGACAACACAGATACGCAGTATTTT; CDR3aa: CASSVVWDNTDTQYF
d_gene: -; abundance: -; j_gene: TRBJ2-2; v_gene: TRBV28; CDR3nt: TGTGCCAGCAAATTATTAGCCCCTGACACCGGGGAGCTGTTTTTT; CDR3aa: CASKLLAPDTGELFF
d_gene: -; abundance: -; j_gene: TRBJ2-7; v_gene: TRBV27; CDR3nt: TGTGCCAGCAGTTTAAGGTTTCCCTACGAGCAGTACTTC; CDR3aa: CASSLRFPYEQYF
d_gene: -; abundance: -; j_gene: TRBJ2-7; v_gene: TRBV4-3; CDR3nt: TGCGCCAGCAGCCAATACGGGCGGAACTCCTACGAGCAGTACTTC; CDR3aa: CASSQYGRNSYEQYF
d_gene: -; abundance: -; j_gene: TRBJ2-5; v_gene: TRBV5-1; CDR3nt: TGCGCCAGCAGCCGCGCGACAGGTTTAGAGACCCAGTACTTC; CDR3aa: CASSRATGLETQYF
d_gene: TRBD2; abundance: -; j_gene: TRBJ2-1; v_gene: TRBV5-1; CDR3nt: TGCGCCAGCAGCCTCCTTTCTAGCGGGCCTGTCAATGAGCAGTTCTTC; CDR3aa: CASSLLSSGPVNEQFF
d_gene: -; abundance: -; j_gene: TRBJ1-5; v_gene: TRBV27; CDR3nt: TGTGCCTCCTCTCCGGTAGGGGGACAGCCCCAGCATTTT; CDR3aa: CASSPVGGQPQHF
d_gene: -; abundance: -; j_gene: TRBJ2-1; v_gene: TRBV10-3; CDR3nt: TGTGCCATCAGTGAGTCCCAGTTGCGGACAAAAGACAATGAGCAGTTCTTC; CDR3aa: CAISESQLRTKDNEQFF
d_gene: TRBD1; abundance: once; j_gene: TRBJ1-1; v_gene: TRBV19; CDR3nt: TGTGCCAGTAGTCCCGGACAGGGAATGAACACTGAAGCTTTCTTT; CDR3aa: CASSPGQGMNTEAFF
d_gene: -; abundance: -; j_gene: TRBJ2-7; v_gene: TRBV11-3; CDR3nt: TGTGCCAGCAACGAGCAGTACTTC; CDR3aa: CASNEQYF
d_gene: TRBD2; abundance: -; j_gene: TRBJ2-7; v_gene: TRBV7-9; CDR3nt: TGTGCCAGCAGCTCTAGCGGAACCTACGAGCAGTACTTC; CDR3aa: CASSSSGTYEQYF
d_gene: TRBD2; abundance: -; j_gene: TRBJ2-7; v_gene: TRBV7-2; CDR3nt: TGTGCCAGCAGCTTCGGACTAGCCTACGAGCAGTACTTC; CDR3aa: CASSFGLAYEQYF
d_gene: TRBD1; abundance: -; j_gene: TRBJ2-4; v_gene: TRBV6-1; CDR3nt: TGTGCCAGCAGTGGAACCGGGACAGAAAACATTCAGTACTTC; CDR3aa: CASSGTGTENIQYF
d_gene: -; abundance: -; j_gene: TRBJ2-7; v_gene: TRBV7-9; CDR3nt: TGTGCCAGCAGCCTCACCCCCTACGAGCAGTACTTC; CDR3aa: CASSLTPYEQYF
d_gene: TRBD2; abundance: -; j_gene: TRBJ2-7; v_gene: TRBV11-2; CDR3nt: TGTGCCAGCAGCGATCGAGGACTAGCGGGAGTCGACGAGCAGTACTTC; CDR3aa: CASSDRGLAGVDEQYF
d_gene: TRBD2; abundance: -; j_gene: TRBJ2-1; v_gene: TRBV28; CDR3nt: TGTGCCAGCAGAACTAGCGGGAGACCGGATGAGCAGTTCTTC; CDR3aa: CASRTSGRPDEQFF
d_gene: -; abundance: -; j_gene: TRBJ2-2; v_gene: TRBV9; CDR3nt: TGTGCCAGCACCAGAGCCCGGGAGAGAGGGACCGGGGAGCTGTTTTTT; CDR3aa: CASTRARERGTGELFF
d_gene: -; abundance: -; j_gene: TRBJ1-5; v_gene: TRBV6-1; CDR3nt: TGTGCCAGCAGTGACCTGCAGGGTGGCAATCAGCCCCAGCATTTT; CDR3aa: CASSDLQGGNQPQHF
d_gene: TRBD2; abundance: -; j_gene: TRBJ2-5; v_gene: TRBV15; CDR3nt: TGTGCCACCAGCAGAGATCCGGCTAGCGGGAGCGGTGAGACCCAGTACTTC; CDR3aa: CATSRDPASGSGETQYF
d_gene: -; abundance: once; j_gene: TRBJ2-5; v_gene: TRBV27; CDR3nt: TGTGCCAGCAGTCCTGCCGCCTTGGGGCGGGAGACCCAGTACTTC; CDR3aa: CASSPAALGRETQYF
d_gene: -; abundance: -; j_gene: TRBJ2-1; v_gene: TRBV15; CDR3nt: TGTGCCACCAGCGAGCGCCGAGAATCCTACAATGAGCAGTTCTTC; CDR3aa: CATSERRESYNEQFF
d_gene: TRBD2; abundance: -; j_gene: TRBJ2-2; v_gene: TRBV27; CDR3nt: TGTGCCAGCAGTGAAAGCGGAGCGGGAGGGATCGATACCGGGGAGCTGTTTTTT; CDR3aa: CASSESGAGGIDTGELFF